This TCR beta chain was profiled in a study of vaccination and CD4 T cells after COVID-19. Across the study: Post-COVID sampling occurred a median approximately 91 days after diagnosis (range 35 to 161). Taking of post-vaccine samples occurred a median around 72 days after dose two (range 14 to 241). Whole-study results and caveats: Convalescent patients showed a median about 86% of reactive clones that were seen only post-vaccination.

This clonotype was seen a few times. Antigen unknown. Trimming stripped 7 bases from V and 2 bases from J, with 14 bases between. Germline V gene sequence: CDR1 LNHDA, CDR2 SQIVND (reference sequence). The CDR3 extends over 15 amino acids. TCRdb itself ran the PCR reads through MiXCR, one entry per CDR3 protein. The repertoire holds tens of thousands of distinct CDR3 sequences, with about 60% as singletons. This chain uses TRBV19 with TRBJ2-2; D is perhaps TRBD1 (6 bases). Sequencing was performed on CD4+ T cells from blood, taken before SARS-CoV-2 vaccination. The origin of this receptor is a human donor who had recovered from COVID-19. The CDR3, as DNA: TGTGCCAGTATGAAGGGACAACTTAACACCGGGGAGCTGTTTTTT. Encoded protein: CASMKGQLNTGELFF.